The clone carrying this TCR beta chain has at least ten counts. Its cognate antigen is unknown. RNA served as the template for amplifying TCR beta CDR3 regions. Amplification began with first-round RT-PCR using HTBI primers, then second-round multiplex PCR was performed. TCRdb reprocessed the multiplex PCR reads via MiXCR and lists one record per CDR3 protein. Here the sample spans roughly 500,000 distinct CDR3 sequences, 13% to 15% being singletons. Where ophthalmopathy was present, donors had moderate-to-severe activity, CAS ≥3, NOSPECS ≥4 and duration under 3 months. This specimen belongs to a study of Graves' ophthalmopathy and Graves' hyperthyroidism. The length of the CDR3 is 13 residues. V was cut by 6 bases and J by 3 bases, with 12 bases left in between. Overall study findings and caveats: Blood also contained most of the expanded thyroid clonotypes above 0.001 frequency.

This clonotype originated in a woman aged 25 to 39 with Graves' ophthalmopathy. This sequence joins TRBV12-3 or TRBV12-4 and TRBJ2-7; D call uncertain. The specimen was blood. CDR3 in DNA: TGTGCCAGCAGGCCTTCTGGAGTCTACGAGCAGTACTTC. Its translation: CASRPSGVYEQYF.